The 23 T cell receptor beta chains below all came from one sample that was sequenced in a study of technical replicates of blood from a handful of donors (TCRdb year 2017). Libraries were constructed by the immunoSEQ multiplex PCR assay. TCRdb provides this immuneACCESS table in a form limited to in-frame rearrangements. Some clones are lacking; in checked studies, under half of them reflect an unresolved V gene, and why the rest are absent is not known. This sample lists more than 65,000 clones; over 75% were detected once. The top ten hold roughly 0.4% of the sample. Sequencing was carried out using T cells isolated from PBMCs. Receptor source: a human donor in good health.

The chain has TRBV28 and TRBJ2-2; tentatively, D is TRBD2 (5 bases). Germline V lookup: CDR1 MDHEN, CDR2 SYDVKM. Trimming cost V 8 bases and J 3 bases, with 10 bases left between them. This CDR3 is 13 amino acids long. CDR3 DNA sequence: TGTGCCAGCCAGACGGGGTACACCGGGGAGCTGTTTTTT. Its protein product is CASQTGYTGELFF.

This clone occurred a few times. This chain connects TRBV28 to TRBJ2-3; no clear D gene. The germline V and J ends were trimmed by 5 bases and 4 bases, with 7 bases remaining between them. Germline V gene sequence: CDR1 MDHEN, CDR2 SYDVKM. The CDR3 sequence is 12 residues long. The CDR3 sequence: CASSLIADTQYF. The CDR3 coding sequence is TGTGCCAGCAGTCTAATCGCAGATACGCAGTATTTT.

The chain carries TRBV11-2 and TRBJ2-2, with 15 bases fitting TRBD2. V trimming: 5 bases; J trimming: 3 bases; junction bases outside the gene matches: 10. The CDR3 loop spans 19 amino acids. Germline lookup yields CDR1 SGHAT and CDR2 FQNNGV. CDR3 in amino acids: CASSRWTSGRVRDTGELFF. In DNA form, the CDR3 reads TGTGCCAGCAGCCGATGGACTAGCGGGAGGGTACGGGACACCGGGGAGCTGTTTTTT.

J is TRBJ2-7 and V is TRBV5-1; no reliable D call. This CDR3 has 13 amino acids. Germline V gives CDR1 SGHRS, CDR2 YFSETQ. V lost 5 bases to trimming and J lost 2 bases, with 11 bases between them. The CDR3 DNA follows: TGCGCCAGCAGTGGTGCGTTGACCTACGAGCAGTACTTC. It encodes CASSGALTYEQYF. Complete variable domain (other parts from reference TRBV5-1 and TRBJ2-7): KAGVTQTPRYLIKTRGQQVTLSCSPISGHRSVSWYQQTPGQGLQFLFEYFSETQRNKGNFPGRFSGRQFSNSRSEMNVSTLELGDSALYLCASSGALTYEQYFGPGTRLTVT.

This rearrangement joins TRBV7-3 to TRBJ2-3; 14 bases agree with TRBD2. V dropped 6 bases and J dropped 6; count of bases not matched to a gene: 5. Per germline, CDR1 SGHTA and CDR2 FQGTGA. CDR3 size: 15 residues. The CDR3 bases are TGTGCCAGCAGTTGGGGGACTAGCGGGAGTGATACGCAGTATTTT. Encoded protein: CASSWGTSGSDTQYF.

The gene calls are TRBV4-1 and TRBJ1-3, with TRBD1 as a possible D gene (6 bases). The CDR3 is 16 amino acids. The germline V gene encodes CDR1 MGHRA and CDR2 YSYEKL. Deletions cut 4 bases from V and 0 bases from J, with 13 bases between. DNA of the CDR3: TGCGCCAGCAGCCGAGACGGACAGCTCTCTGGAAACACCATATATTTT. Protein: CASSRDGQLSGNTIYF.

This chain connects TRBV19 to TRBJ2-2, with D possibly matching TRBD1 (6 bases). Between the trimmed V and J ends, which lost 6 bases and 3 bases, there was a span of 11 bases. The germline CDR1 and CDR2 sequences are LNHDA and SQIVND (reference sequence). This CDR3 has 14 amino acids. CDR3 region: CASRTQGHTGELFF. In DNA, the CDR3 is TGTGCCAGTAGGACTCAGGGGCACACCGGGGAGCTGTTTTTT.

CDR3 nucleotides: TGTGCCAGCCGGACCCTTCCCGGGGGGTACGAGCAGTACTTC. Its protein is CASRTLPGGYEQYF. The chain uses TRBV6-1 and TRBJ2-7; TRBD2 matches 7 bases. V lost 8 bases to trimming and J lost 4 bases; unmatched junction nucleotides: 11. Germline V gene data show CDR1 as MNHNS and CDR2 as SASEGT. The CDR3 is 14 residues long.

The genes are TRBV6-5 and TRBJ1-2; D is perhaps TRBD1 (5 bases). In germline, CDR1 is MNHEY, CDR2 SVGAGI. This CDR3 comprises 11 residues. Trimming took 8 bases from V and 8 from J, leaving 12 bases between them. In DNA, the CDR3 is TGTGCCAGCGGGGCAGGTCTAGGCTACACCTTC. Its protein is CASGAGLGYTF.

In this sample, this clone turned up a few times. The rearrangement uses TRBV5-1 and TRBJ2-5, with TRBD2 matching 10 bases. The CDR3 consists of 16 residues. Trimming cost V 0 bases and J 5 bases; bases outside gene matches: 7. Germline V gene sequence: CDR1 SGHRS, CDR2 YFSETQ. The CDR3: CASSLGSSGSYETQYF. The DNA of the CDR3 is TGCGCCAGCAGCTTGGGATCTAGCGGGAGTTATGAGACCCAGTACTTC. The whole variable domain, filled in from reference TRBV5-1 and TRBJ2-5, reads KAGVTQTPRYLIKTRGQQVTLSCSPISGHRSVSWYQQTPGQGLQFLFEYFSETQRNKGNFPGRFSGRQFSNSRSEMNVSTLELGDSALYLCASSLGSSGSYETQYFGPGTRLLVL.

The J gene is TRBJ2-2, the V gene TRBV9, with TRBD1 identical over 10 bases. The CDR3 is 16 residues long. The V gene end was trimmed by 4 bases and the J gene end by 6 bases; junction bases not matched to a gene: 9. CDR1 is SGDLS and CDR2 is YYNGEE in the germline V gene. In nucleotides, the CDR3 is TGTGCCAGCAGCCCACGACAGGGGGCGGTAGCCGGGGAGCTGTTTTTT. This encodes CASSPRQGAVAGELFF.

The chain recombines TRBV7-2 with TRBJ2-7, with D perhaps TRBD1 (5 bases). Per the germline V gene, CDR1 is SGHTA and CDR2 is FQGNSA. V was cut by 5 bases and J by 3 bases, with 14 bases left in between. The CDR3 contains 14 residues. The CDR3: CASSPATQGYEQYF. CDR3 coding DNA: TGTGCCAGCAGCCCCGCTACTCAGGGCTACGAGCAGTACTTC.

The CDR3 DNA follows: TGCGCCAGCAGCAACGGGGATCCATACGGCGAGACCCAGTACTTC. The encoded protein is CASSNGDPYGETQYF. The chain joins TRBV5-1 to TRBJ2-5; D might be TRBD2 (5 bases). Germline values: CDR1 SGHRS, CDR2 YFSETQ. The germline V and J ends were trimmed by 4 bases and 5 bases, with 18 bases remaining between them. The CDR3 runs to 15 residues.

The V call is TRBV5-6, the J call TRBJ2-7; perhaps TRBD2 as D (6 bases). The germline V gene encodes CDR1 SGHDT and CDR2 YYEEEE. The CDR3 extends over 12 amino acids. V lost 5 bases and J 5 bases, leaving 11 bases between the germline ends. The CDR3, as DNA: TGTGCCAGCAGTTCCCGGGAGAACGAGCAGTACTTC. This gives the protein CASSSRENEQYF. The full variable domain, completed using reference TRBV5-6 and TRBJ2-7, is DAGVTQSPTHLIKTRGQQVTLRCSPKSGHDTVSWYQQALGQGPQFIFQYYEEEERQRGNFPDRFSGHQFPNYSSELNVNALLLGDSALYLCASSSRENEQYFGPGTRLTVT.

This sequence joins TRBV6-5 and TRBJ2-2; the match to TRBD2 covers 8 bases. Germline V lookup: CDR1 MNHEY, CDR2 SVGAGI. After removal of 7 bases from V and 5 bases from J, the junction contained 6 bases not matched to a gene. The length of the CDR3 is 14 residues. The CDR3 here is CASIPAGVTGELFF. CDR3 sequence (DNA): TGTGCCAGCATTCCAGCGGGAGTTACCGGGGAGCTGTTTTTT.

This chain links TRBV13 with TRBJ2-5, with a weak D call TRBD1 (5 bases). The CDR3 spans 13 residues. CDR1 PRHDT and CDR2 FYEKMQ come from the germline V gene (reference sequence). Trimming cost V 3 bases and J 4 bases, with 9 bases left between them. DNA for the CDR3: TGTGCCAGCAGCTTTCGGCAGGGAGAGACCCAGTACTTC. Amino acids: CASSFRQGETQYF.

The chain employs TRBV5-4 and TRBJ1-1; D gene unclear. Germline CDR1 and CDR2: SGHNT and YYREEE (reference sequence). V shed 0 bases and J shed 0 bases, with 6 bases lying between them. The CDR3 is made up of 14 amino acids. Here the CDR3 reads CASSLGNMNTEAFF. In nucleotides, the CDR3 is TGTGCCAGCAGCTTGGGTAACATGAACACTGAAGCTTTCTTT.

The rearrangement joins TRBV6-6 to TRBJ1-2, with D possibly TRBD1 on 5 matching bases. This CDR3 contains 15 residues. Trimming stripped 0 bases from V and 4 bases from J, with 12 bases between. Looked up from germline, CDR1 is MNHNY and CDR2 is SVGAGI (reference sequence). The CDR3 loop is CASSYSPDSLYGYTF. The CDR3 DNA follows: TGTGCCAGCAGTTACTCCCCCGACAGCCTCTATGGCTACACCTTC.

The chain employs TRBV2 and TRBJ2-3; weak D call: TRBD2 (5 bases). CDR1 is SNHLY, CDR2 FYNNEI, per germline. This CDR3 comprises 14 residues. V was trimmed by 6 bases and J by 2 bases, leaving 12 bases between them. CDR3 loop: CASSEGYLTDTQYF. In DNA form, the CDR3 reads TGTGCCAGCAGCGAGGGCTACCTCACAGATACGCAGTATTTT.

The chain carries TRBV19 and TRBJ1-1; D ambiguous. Trimming shortened V by 7 bases and J by 0 bases, and 9 bases separated the two germline ends. Per germline, CDR1 LNHDA and CDR2 SQIVND (reference sequence). CDR3 length equals 13 residues. The CDR3 sequence is CASKREVNTEAFF. DNA of the CDR3: TGTGCCAGTAAAAGGGAGGTGAACACTGAAGCTTTCTTT.

V usage is TRBV19 and J usage is TRBJ1-4; D not resolved. The V end was cut by 1 base, the J end by 8 bases, with 5 bases between. Looked up from germline, CDR1 is LNHDA and CDR2 is SQIVND (reference sequence). The CDR3 spans 12 residues. CDR3 sequence reads: CASSIVSEKLFF. Written as DNA, the CDR3 is TGTGCCAGTAGTATAGTATCGGAAAAACTGTTTTTT.

The chain employs TRBV7-9 and TRBJ2-7, with 7 nucleotides matching TRBD1. J lost 1 base, V lost 5 bases, and 8 bases had no gene match. This CDR3 comprises 15 residues. The germline gives CDR1 SEHNR, CDR2 FQNEAQ (reference sequence). The CDR3 region is CASSVPGQTSYEQYF. Here the CDR3 DNA reads TGTGCCAGCAGCGTACCGGGACAGACTTCCTACGAGCAGTACTTC.

This clone has a single count. The chain uses TRBV15 and TRBJ2-3, with D maybe TRBD2 (6 bases). Germline CDR1 is LNHNV and CDR2 is YYDKDF (reference sequence). CDR3 length: 18 residues. V was clipped by 0 bases and J by 3 bases, with 19 bases between them. The CDR3 loop reads CATSREAARLGLTDTQYF. Written as DNA, the CDR3 is TGTGCCACCAGCAGAGAAGCGGCTAGACTAGGACTAACAGATACGCAGTATTTT.